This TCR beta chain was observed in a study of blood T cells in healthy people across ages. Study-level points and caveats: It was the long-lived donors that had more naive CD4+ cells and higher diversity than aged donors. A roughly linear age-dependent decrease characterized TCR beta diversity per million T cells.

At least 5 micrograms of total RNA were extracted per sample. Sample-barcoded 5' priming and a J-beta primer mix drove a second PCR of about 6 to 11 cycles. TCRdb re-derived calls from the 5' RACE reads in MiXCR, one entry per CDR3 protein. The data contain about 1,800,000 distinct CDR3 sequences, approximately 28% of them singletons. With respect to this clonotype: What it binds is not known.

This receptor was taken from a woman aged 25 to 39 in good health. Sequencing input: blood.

The CDR3 spells CATSPTGTSGELFF. As DNA, the CDR3 is TGTGCCACCAGTCCGACAGGAACAAGCGGGGAGCTGTTTTTT. The J gene is TRBJ2-2, the V gene TRBV24-1; possibly TRBD1 for D (6 bases). Germline V gene lookup returns CDR1 KGHDR and CDR2 SFDVKD. The CDR3 runs 14 residues. V gave up 6 bases and J gave up 7 bases, with 14 bases separating them.